The rows below give T cell receptor beta chains drawn from one sample of a study of T-cell reconstitution after alpha-beta-depleted transplantation in children. TCRdb redid the calling of the PCR reads with MiXCR, one entry per CDR3 protein. The table shows fewer than 550,000 distinct CDR3 sequences, with around 9.9% occurring only once. Sample: PBMCs from the stem cell graft donor, taken from the stem cell graft. The receptor source for this set is a human donor who donated a stem cell graft to a child with acute myeloid leukemia. The CDR3 runs from the conserved cysteine through the conserved F or W.

>TRBV13
CASSLIGPSGLYNEQFF
>TRBV9
CASSVSDSSHGYTF
>TRBV9
CASSRGQGLDLSGNTIYF
>TRBV7-8
CASSLASGIGVEAFF
>TRBV7-7
CTSSPQGAGLSEAFF
>TRBV4-1
CASSPSVAGGAGYGYTF
>TRBV20-1
CSASSPWDNQPQHF
>TRBV27
CASSPAGFRQPQHF
>TRBV11-2
CASSLGRAEAFF
>TRBV5-6
CASSAGSSYNSPLHF
>TRBV5-1
CASRQQTGLRGYTF
>TRBV29-1
CSAQRPSYTQYF
>TRBV20-1
CSASRELQETQYF
>TRBV29-1
CSVMGLAQQETQYF
>TRBV6-2/TRBV6-3
CASSYGVGAKGYTF
>TRBV9
CASSVGGREDTQYF
>TRBV5-1
CASSATGENQPQHF
>TRBV4-1
CASSLAAGTDYGYTF
>TRBV7-9
CASSLQGYNEQFF
>TRBV6-2/TRBV6-3
CASSYRAPRSTDTQYF
>TRBV11-1
CASSLVRAGGDKNIQYF
>TRBV7-7
CASSPGQVETQYF
>TRBV7-2
CASSLVPPGQYQETQYF
>TRBV6-5
CASSFHYRETQYF
>TRBV7-8
CASSYRTEERETQYF
>TRBV7-3
CASSTTPNTGELFF
>TRBV20-1
CSARVHGGAGGYTF
>TRBV9
CASSVVTGFGTEAFF
>TRBV12-3/TRBV12-4
CASRPGGTSGNEQFF
>TRBV4-1
CASSLRTGTGLVSGELFF
>TRBV20-1
CSARATAILAGGQETQYF
>TRBV12-3/TRBV12-4
CASSTPGQGANTEAFF
>TRBV4-1
CASSQDPGQGNQPQHF
>TRBV6-5
CASSYSTGGFGAEAFF
>TRBV5-1
CASSLGDTNYGYTF
>TRBV11-3
CASSLGTGSGNNEQFF
>TRBV6-5
CASSLDGSSYEQYF
>TRBV10-3
CAIRRDSRPGANVLTF
>TRBV18
CASSRGGLDSPLHF
>TRBV2
CASSESASDTQYF
>TRBV29-1
CSVEDPTSGGAIQETQYF
>TRBV3-1
CASSQGRETGGTEAFF
>TRBV12-3/TRBV12-4
CASSDRGLAGFHANTGELFF
>TRBV20-1
CSAPETGGAGGYTF
>TRBV11-2
CASSQAASGANVLTF
>TRBV30
CAWRLIDTQYF
>TRBV18
CASSPRTGTPNTEAFF
>TRBV9
CASSVGQGVQETQYF
>TRBV5-1
CASSLVADTGELFF
>TRBV7-9
CASSSTGQGLYEQYF
>TRBV29-1
CSVIPTGTSGWDEQFF
>TRBV20-1
CSASVAGSSPLHF
>TRBV20-1
CSSLLRQETQYF
>TRBV7-2
CASSLAIGGGYNEQFF
>TRBV10-3
CAISRGAGAGYTF